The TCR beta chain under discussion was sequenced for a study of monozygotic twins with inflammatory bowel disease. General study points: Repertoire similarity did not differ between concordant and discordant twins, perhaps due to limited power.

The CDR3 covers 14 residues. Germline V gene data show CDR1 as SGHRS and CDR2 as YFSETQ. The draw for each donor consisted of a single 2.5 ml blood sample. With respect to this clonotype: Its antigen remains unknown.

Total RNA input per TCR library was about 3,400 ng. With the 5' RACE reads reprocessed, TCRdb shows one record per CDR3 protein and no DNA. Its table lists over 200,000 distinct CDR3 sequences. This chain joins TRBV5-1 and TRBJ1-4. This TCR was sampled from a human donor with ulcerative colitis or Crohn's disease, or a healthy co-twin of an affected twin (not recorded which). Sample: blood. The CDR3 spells CASSLDTYNEKLFF. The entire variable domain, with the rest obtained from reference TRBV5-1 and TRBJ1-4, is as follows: KAGVTQTPRYLIKTRGQQVTLSCSPISGHRSVSWYQQTPGQGLQFLFEYFSETQRNKGNFPGRFSGRQFSNSRSEMNVSTLELGDSALYLCASSLDTYNEKLFFGSGTQLSVL.